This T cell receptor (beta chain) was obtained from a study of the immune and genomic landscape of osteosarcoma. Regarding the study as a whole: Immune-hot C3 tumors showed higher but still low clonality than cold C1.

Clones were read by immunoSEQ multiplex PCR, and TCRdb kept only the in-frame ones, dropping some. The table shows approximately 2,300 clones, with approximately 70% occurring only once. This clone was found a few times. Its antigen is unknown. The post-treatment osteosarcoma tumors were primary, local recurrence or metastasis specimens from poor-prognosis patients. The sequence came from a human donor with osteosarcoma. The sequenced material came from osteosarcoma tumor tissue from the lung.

CDR3 bases: TGCGCCAGCAGTGATACCTACGAGCAGTACTTC. Translation: CASSDTYEQYF. V gene TRBV10-1 combines with J gene TRBJ2-7, with D unclear. V dropped 3 bases and J dropped 2 bases, with 2 bases sitting between them. The germline V gene encodes CDR1 WNHNN and CDR2 SYGVQD (reference sequence). This CDR3 is 11 amino acids long.